Below, 11 T cell receptor beta chains from the same sample are listed, as sequenced in a study of T cell responses to AZD1222 COVID-19 vaccine (dated by TCRdb to the early 2020s). The time point label of this sample denotes: baseline before first vaccination. Library method: the immunoSEQ multiplex PCR assay. Imported from immuneACCESS, the table was reduced by TCRdb to in-frame sequences with V and J called. These copies leave out some clones; in studies compared against another copy, an unresolved V gene accounts for under half, and the cause of the remainder is not known. This sample lists about 100,000 clones; roughly 90% were detected once. The ten biggest clones cover 6% to 7% of the sample. The sequencing here drew on peripheral blood, taken on day 0 of AZD1222 vaccination. Source of these receptors: an adult in good health.

The V and J genes are TRBV14 and TRBJ2-1, with TRBD2 matching over 8 bases. CDR3 length: 14 amino acids. J was trimmed by 10 bases and V by 4 bases; bases with no gene match: 9. CDR1 is SGHDN and CDR2 is FVKESK in the germline V gene. In DNA form, the CDR3 reads TGTGCCAGCAGCCTACCGTTAGCGGGAAAAGAGCAGTTCTTC. It yields the protein CASSLPLAGKEQFF.

CDR3 sequence (DNA): TGTGCCAGCAGCTTAAATATAGGGAATAGCAATCAGCCCCAGCATTTT. Translation gives CASSLNIGNSNQPQHF. V usage is TRBV7-9 and J usage is TRBJ1-5; D remains ambiguous. V was shortened by 2 bases and J by 0 bases, with 11 bases between the two germline ends. Germline CDR1 is SEHNR and CDR2 is FQNEAQ (reference sequence). This CDR3 is built from 16 residues.

This chain joins TRBV19 and TRBJ2-7; D unclear. The germline V and J ends were trimmed by 10 bases and 4 bases, with 17 bases remaining between them. Germline CDR1 LNHDA, CDR2 SQIVND (reference sequence). The CDR3 is made up of 13 amino acids. CDR3 bases: TGTGCCACTCGGACCTCTCTTCCATACGAGCAGTACTTC. Translating it yields CATRTSLPYEQYF.

This rearrangement joins TRBV7-3 to TRBJ2-5, with TRBD2 matching 7 bases. CDR1 SGHTA and CDR2 FQGTGA come from the germline V gene. With V trimmed by 5 bases and J by 2 bases, 8 bases remained unmatched. The CDR3 covers 15 residues. For the CDR3, the DNA is TGTGCCAGCAGCGGGGTTAGCGGGCCTCAAGAGACCCAGTACTTC. Amino acid sequence: CASSGVSGPQETQYF.

This chain uses TRBV30 with TRBJ2-3; D call uncertain. The V end lost 0 bases, the J end lost 1 base, and 11 bases lay between the germline ends. Germline V lookup: CDR1 GTSNPN, CDR2 SVGIG (reference sequence). CDR3 size: 15 residues. As DNA, the CDR3 is TGTGCCTGGAGTGTAGGCCTGCGCCGCACAGATACGCAGTATTTT. Encoded protein: CAWSVGLRRTDTQYF.

The sample holds one count of this clone. The chain uses TRBV27 and TRBJ2-6; no firm D call. V lost 0 bases to trimming and J lost 0 bases, with 9 bases between them. Germline V gives CDR1 MNHEY, CDR2 SMNVEV (reference sequence). The CDR3 extends over 17 amino acids. As DNA, the CDR3 is TGTGCCAGCAGTTTATCCTACAGTTCCTCTGGGGCCAACGTCCTGACTTTC. Protein sequence: CASSLSYSSSGANVLTF.

The genes are TRBV7-3 and TRBJ1-1; D is unresolved. Deletions cut 4 bases from V and 1 base from J, with 7 bases between. The CDR3 is 13 amino acids. CDR1 SGHTA and CDR2 FQGTGA come from the germline V gene. CDR3 protein: CASSWSENTEAFF. The CDR3 DNA sequence: TGTGCCAGCAGCTGGAGTGAGAACACTGAAGCTTTCTTT.

The CDR3 nucleotides read TGTGCCAGCAGCTTAAGTCGAACGGAGGCTTACGGGCAGTTCTTC. It translates to CASSLSRTEAYGQFF. The rearrangement uses TRBV7-3 and TRBJ2-1; D is possibly TRBD2 (5 bases). V was shortened by 1 base and J by 12 bases, with 19 bases between the two germline ends. The CDR3 is made up of 15 amino acids. Germline V gene lookup returns CDR1 SGHTA and CDR2 FQGTGA.

The genes are TRBV5-1 and TRBJ1-2; D gene uncertain. Germline values: CDR1 SGHRS, CDR2 YFSETQ. This CDR3 comprises 11 residues. V was cut by 4 bases and J by 8 bases, with 9 bases left in between. CDR3 region: CASSLEGGYTF. For the CDR3, the DNA is TGCGCCAGCAGCCTCGAGGGCGGCTACACCTTC.

The V call is TRBV30, the J call TRBJ2-6; D uncertain. This CDR3 region has 13 residues. Trimming removed 6 bases at V and 0 bases at J, with 6 bases between. The V gene's germline CDR1 is GTSNPN and CDR2 SVGIG (reference sequence). CDR3 region: CACEVSGANVLTF. The CDR3, as DNA: TGTGCCTGCGAGGTCTCTGGGGCCAACGTCCTGACTTTC.

The chain carries TRBV3-1 (or the pseudogene TRBV3-2) and TRBJ1-5; no clear D. The CDR3 runs to 14 residues. The V gene's germline CDR1 is LGHDT and CDR2 YNNKEL (reference sequence). V shed 4 bases and J shed 0 bases, with 7 bases lying between them. The CDR3 nucleotides read TGTGCCAGCAGCCCGGGAGGTAGCAATCAGCCCCAGCATTTT. This codes for CASSPGGSNQPQHF.